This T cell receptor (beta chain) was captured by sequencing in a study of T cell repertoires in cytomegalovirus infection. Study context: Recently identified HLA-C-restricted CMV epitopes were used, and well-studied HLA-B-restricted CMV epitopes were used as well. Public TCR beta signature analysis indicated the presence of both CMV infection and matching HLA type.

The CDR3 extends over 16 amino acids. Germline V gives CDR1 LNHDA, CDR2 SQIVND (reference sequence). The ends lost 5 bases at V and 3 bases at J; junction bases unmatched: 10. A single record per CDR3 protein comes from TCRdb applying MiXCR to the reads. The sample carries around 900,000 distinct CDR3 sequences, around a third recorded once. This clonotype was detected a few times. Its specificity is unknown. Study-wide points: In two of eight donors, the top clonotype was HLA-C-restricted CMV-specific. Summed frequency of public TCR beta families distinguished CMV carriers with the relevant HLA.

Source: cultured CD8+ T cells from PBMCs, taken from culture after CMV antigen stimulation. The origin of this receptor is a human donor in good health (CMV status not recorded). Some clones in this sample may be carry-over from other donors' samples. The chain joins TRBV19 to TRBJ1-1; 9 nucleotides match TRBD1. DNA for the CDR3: TGTGCCAGTAGTGCGCTACCCCGGGACAGGGACACTGAAGCTTTCTTT. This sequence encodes CASSALPRDRDTEAFF. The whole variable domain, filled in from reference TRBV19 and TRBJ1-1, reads DGGITQSPKYLFRKEGQNVTLSCEQNLNHDAMYWYRQDPGQGLRLIYYSQIVNDFQKGDIAEGYSVSREKKESFPLTVTSAQKNPTAFYLCASSALPRDRDTEAFFGQGTRLTVV.